The 22 T cell receptor beta chains listed next were all sequenced from one sample in a study of blood T cell repertoires in COVID-19. TCRdb's table, derived via immunoSEQ multiplex PCR, lists solely in-frame clones and lacks some. Of some 700,000 clones in the sample, 80% to 90% were seen once. Sample: peripheral blood. The receptors were sampled from a woman in her late teens or twenties with acute or convalescent COVID-19.

The chain is built from TRBV6-2 or TRBV6-3 and TRBJ1-2, with 7 bases lining up with TRBD1. This CDR3 is built from 15 residues. Looked up from germline, CDR1 is MNHEY and CDR2 is SVGEGT. V dropped 2 bases and J dropped 3; count of bases not matched to a gene: 6. CDR3 loop: CASSYQGQAHYGYTF. CDR3 bases: TGTGCCAGCAGTTACCAAGGACAGGCTCACTATGGCTACACCTTC.

DNA for the CDR3: TGTGCCAGTAGACTAGCGGGGACCGGGGAGCTGTTTTTT. Its protein product is CASRLAGTGELFF. This chain joins TRBV2 and TRBJ2-2; 11 positions match TRBD2. V lost 9 bases and J lost 5; bases outside the gene matches: 2. This CDR3 is 13 amino acids long. Looked up from germline, CDR1 is SNHLY and CDR2 is FYNNEI.

This chain joins TRBV3-1 (or the pseudogene TRBV3-2) and TRBJ2-1; 14 nucleotides match TRBD2. With V trimmed by 3 bases and J by 5 bases, 12 bases remained unmatched. There are 19 residues in the CDR3. Per germline, CDR1 LGHDT and CDR2 YNNKEL (reference sequence). This CDR3 is CASSQARGLAGGNNNEQFF. The CDR3 DNA reads as TGTGCCAGCAGCCAGGCCCGAGGACTAGCGGGGGGTAATAACAATGAGCAGTTCTTC.

This clone was observed once. The genes are TRBV7-3 and TRBJ1-2; D not resolved. The CDR3 has 13 residues. Trimming removed 2 bases from V and 2 bases from J, with 6 bases in between. Germline V gene sequence: CDR1 SGHTA, CDR2 FQGTGA. For the CDR3, the DNA is TGTGCCAGCAGCTTATCAGCGAACTATGGCTACACCTTC. It specifies CASSLSANYGYTF.

This clone was detected once. The V gene is TRBV5-1, the J gene TRBJ1-1, with 8 bases lining up with TRBD1. CDR3 length equals 14 residues. J lost 4 bases, V lost 2 bases, and 4 bases had no gene match. The germline V gene encodes CDR1 SGHRS and CDR2 YFSETQ. CDR3 sequence reads: CASSLGTGPTEAFF. As DNA, the CDR3 is TGCGCCAGCAGCTTAGGGACAGGTCCCACTGAAGCTTTCTTT.

The chain carries TRBV5-1 and TRBJ1-1; TRBD1 matches 9 bases. The CDR3 runs 13 residues. In germline, CDR1 is SGHRS, CDR2 YFSETQ. V trimming: 6 bases; J trimming: 3 bases; junction bases outside the gene matches: 3. CDR3 amino acids: CASTGQGHTEAFF. DNA of the CDR3: TGCGCCAGCACCGGACAGGGGCACACTGAAGCTTTCTTT.

The chain joins TRBV18 to TRBJ1-1; 8 positions match TRBD1. CDR1 KGHSH and CDR2 LQKENI come from the germline V gene. CDR3 size: 15 residues. V lost 1 base and J lost 3; bases outside the gene matches: 4. CDR3 loop: CASSPQTGEYTEAFF. CDR3 nucleotide sequence: TGTGCCAGCTCACCACAGACAGGGGAGTACACTGAAGCTTTCTTT.

The chain uses TRBV28 and TRBJ1-1; tentatively, D is TRBD1 (6 bases). Germline CDR1 reads MDHEN; CDR2 reads SYDVKM. V lost 6 bases and J lost 0, with 14 bases in between. The CDR3 is made up of 15 amino acids. This chain's CDR3 is CASSQGQLLNTEAFF. The CDR3 DNA reads TGTGCCAGCAGCCAAGGACAGTTACTGAACACTGAAGCTTTCTTT.

V and J are TRBV25-1 and TRBJ1-2, with D perhaps TRBD1 (5 bases). Germline assignment: CDR1 MGHDK and CDR2 SYGVNS. CDR3 length: 12 amino acids. V shed 8 bases and J shed 6 bases, with 13 bases lying between them. CDR3 sequence: CASFYSGNGYTF. The CDR3 DNA follows: TGTGCCAGCTTCTACTCAGGGAATGGCTACACCTTC.

In this sample, this clone turned up once. V is TRBV6-2 or TRBV6-3 and J is TRBJ1-2, with unresolved D. This CDR3 comprises 14 residues. Trimming took 6 bases from V and 6 from J, leaving 17 bases between them. The germline V gene has CDR1 MNHEY and CDR2 SVGEGT. The CDR3 loop is CASSTASVVDGYTF. The CDR3 bases are TGTGCCAGCAGCACCGCCTCGGTGGTGGATGGCTACACCTTC.

The genes are TRBV10-2 and TRBJ2-3; 14 nucleotides match TRBD2. The CDR3 length is 15 residues. Trimming cost V 10 bases and J 5 bases; bases outside gene matches: 8. Per the germline V gene, CDR1 is WSHSY and CDR2 is SAAADI. In nucleotides, the CDR3 is TGCGCCACCGGGACTAGCGGGGGAAAGGGAGATACGCAGTATTTT. Translated: CATGTSGGKGDTQYF.

The chain links TRBV5-1 to TRBJ1-6; D is ambiguous. V dropped 3 bases and J dropped 0 bases, with 19 bases sitting between them. CDR1 and CDR2 from the germline V gene are SGHRS and YFSETQ. This CDR3 comprises 19 residues. The CDR3 spells CASSYNSPVLSSYNSPLHF. The CDR3 coding sequence is TGCGCCAGCAGCTACAACAGCCCAGTCCTTAGCTCCTATAATTCACCCCTCCACTTT.

This clone appeared once. V usage is TRBV4-3 and J usage is TRBJ2-3; D may be TRBD1 (5 bases). CDR3 length: 15 amino acids. Germline CDR1 is LGHNA and CDR2 is YSLEER. The germline V and J ends were trimmed by 0 bases and 2 bases, with 9 bases remaining between them. The CDR3 sequence: CASSQEARATDTQYF. CDR3 coding DNA: TGCGCCAGCAGCCAAGAGGCCAGGGCCACAGATACGCAGTATTTT.

The rearrangement links TRBV18 to TRBJ1-1, with D unclear. V lost 4 bases, J lost 3 bases, and 9 bases lay in between. CDR1 is KGHSH, CDR2 LQKENI, per germline. CDR3 length: 13 amino acids. This CDR3 reads CASSLGGDTEAFF. The CDR3 coding sequence is TGTGCCAGCTCACTCGGCGGTGACACTGAAGCTTTCTTT.

V is TRBV15 and J is TRBJ1-6, with D maybe TRBD1 (6 bases). V was shortened by 5 bases and J by 7 bases, with 9 bases between the two germline ends. Per germline, CDR1 LNHNV and CDR2 YYDKDF (reference sequence). This CDR3 spans 13 amino acids. The CDR3 nucleotides read TGTGCCACCAGCGACAGGTGGAATTCACCCCTCCACTTT. This codes for CATSDRWNSPLHF.

The chain employs TRBV2 and TRBJ2-7, with 7 bases that match TRBD2. CDR1 is SNHLY, CDR2 FYNNEI, per germline. This CDR3 has 14 residues. V lost 7 bases and J lost 0; bases outside the gene matches: 6. The DNA of the CDR3 is TGTGCCAGCACCCCCCGGGACTACTCCTACGAGCAGTACTTC. Translating it yields CASTPRDYSYEQYF.

V gene TRBV11-2 combines with J gene TRBJ1-4; 8 nucleotides line up with TRBD1. J lost 8 bases, V lost 1 base, and 6 bases had no gene match. Germline V gene data show CDR1 as SGHAT and CDR2 as FQNNGV. The CDR3 runs to 15 residues. CDR3 sequence: CASSLGTGPLEKLFF. The CDR3, as DNA: TGTGCCAGCAGCTTAGGGACAGGGCCCCTAGAAAAACTGTTTTTT. The entire variable domain, with the rest obtained from reference TRBV11-2 and TRBJ1-4, is as follows: EAGVAQSPRYKIIEKRQSVAFWCNPISGHATLYWYQQILGQGPKLLIQFQNNGVVDDSQLPKDRFSAERLKGVDSTLKIQPAKLEDSAVYLCASSLGTGPLEKLFFGSGTQLSVL.

In this sample, this clone turned up a few times. The V and J genes are TRBV19 and TRBJ1-2; the match to TRBD1 covers 8 bases. With 11 bases clipped from V and 6 bases from J, the junction kept 8 bases outside the gene matches. The CDR3 has 12 residues. Germline values: CDR1 LNHDA, CDR2 SQIVND (reference sequence). CDR3 sequence reads: CAGGQGNDGYTF. CDR3 nucleotides: TGTGCCGGCGGACAGGGAAATGATGGCTACACCTTC.

The V gene is TRBV6-5, the J gene TRBJ2-7, with 7 nucleotides matching TRBD2. The ends lost 7 bases at V and 5 bases at J; junction bases unmatched: 8. This CDR3 is built from 13 residues. In germline, CDR1 is MNHEY, CDR2 SVGAGI. CDR3: CASIVPGGNEQYF. For the CDR3, the DNA is TGTGCCAGCATTGTACCCGGGGGGAACGAGCAGTACTTC.

The chain employs TRBV4-3 and TRBJ2-6; TRBD2 is a possible D gene (6 bases). The CDR3 extends over 16 amino acids. Trimming pared 1 base from V and 0 bases from J, leaving 7 bases between. Germline V gives CDR1 LGHNA, CDR2 YSLEER. The CDR3 nucleotides read TGCGCCAGCAGCCAAGGGGGGGACTCTGGGGCCAACGTCCTGACTTTC. As protein: CASSQGGDSGANVLTF.

Here the CDR3 reads CSVQGQETQYF. CDR3 DNA: TGCAGTGTACAGGGCCAAGAGACCCAGTACTTC. The chain links TRBV20-1 to TRBJ2-5; D might be TRBD1 (6 bases). The CDR3 is 11 amino acids. Germline lookup yields CDR1 DFQATT and CDR2 SNEGSKA (reference sequence). Between the trimmed V and J ends, which lost 7 bases and 1 base, there was a span of 7 bases.

The chain has TRBV29-1 and TRBJ1-1; D remains ambiguous. With 4 bases removed from V and 5 bases from J, the gap between germline ends came to 14 bases. Germline V gene lookup returns CDR1 SQVTM and CDR2 ANQGSEA. The CDR3 contains 13 residues. CDR3 loop: CSVGPRGWTEAFF. CDR3 sequence (DNA): TGCAGCGTTGGCCCTCGGGGTTGGACTGAAGCTTTCTTT.